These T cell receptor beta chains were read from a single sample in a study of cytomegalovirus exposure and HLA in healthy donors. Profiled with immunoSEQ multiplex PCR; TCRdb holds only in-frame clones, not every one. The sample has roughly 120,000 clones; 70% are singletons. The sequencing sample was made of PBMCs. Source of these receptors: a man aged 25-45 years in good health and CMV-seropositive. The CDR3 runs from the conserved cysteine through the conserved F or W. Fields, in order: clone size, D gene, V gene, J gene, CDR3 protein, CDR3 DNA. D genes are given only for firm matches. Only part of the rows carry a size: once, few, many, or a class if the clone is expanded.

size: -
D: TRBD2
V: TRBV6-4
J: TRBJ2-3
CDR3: CASSGRMGTDTQYF
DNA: TGTGCCAGTAGCGGGAGAATGGGCACAGATACGCAGTATTTT

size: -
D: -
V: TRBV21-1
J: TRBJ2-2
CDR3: CASLGNRDYLNTGELFF
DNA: TGTGCCTCCCTCGGGAACCGGGACTACCTCAACACCGGGGAGCTGTTTTTT

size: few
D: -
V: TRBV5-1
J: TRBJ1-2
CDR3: CASSLGGLYGYTF
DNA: TGCGCCAGCAGCTTAGGCGGGCTCTATGGCTACACCTTC

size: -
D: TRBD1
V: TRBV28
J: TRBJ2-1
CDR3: CASSFVRTGEQFF
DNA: TGTGCCAGCAGTTTCGTCCGGACAGGGGAGCAGTTCTTC

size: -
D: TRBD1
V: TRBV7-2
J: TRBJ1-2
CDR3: CASFGETGGSYNYGYTF
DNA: TGTGCCAGCTTCGGGGAGACAGGGGGCTCTTATAACTATGGCTACACCTTC

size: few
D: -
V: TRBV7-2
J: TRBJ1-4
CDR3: CASSLTRATNEKLFF
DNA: TGTGCCAGCAGCTTAACCAGGGCAACTAATGAAAAACTGTTTTTT

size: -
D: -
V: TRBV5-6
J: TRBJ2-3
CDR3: CASDGDLVGERSDTQYF
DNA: TGTGCCAGCGACGGGGATCTAGTCGGGGAGAGGTCAGATACGCAGTATTTT

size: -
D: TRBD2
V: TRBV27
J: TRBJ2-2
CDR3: CASSSLAGNTGELFF
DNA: TGTGCCAGCAGTTCCCTAGCGGGAAACACCGGGGAGCTGTTTTTT

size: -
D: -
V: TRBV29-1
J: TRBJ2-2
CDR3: CSVEGMGAGTGELFF
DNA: TGCAGCGTTGAGGGAATGGGGGCGGGCACCGGGGAGCTGTTTTTT

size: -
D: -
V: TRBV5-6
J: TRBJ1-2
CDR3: CASSLAGGYYGYTF
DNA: TGTGCCAGCAGCTTGGCGGGGGGCTACTATGGCTACACCTTC

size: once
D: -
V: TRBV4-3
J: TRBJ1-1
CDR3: CASSQFSRGTEAFF
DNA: TGCGCCAGCAGCCAATTTTCTCGCGGTACTGAAGCTTTCTTT

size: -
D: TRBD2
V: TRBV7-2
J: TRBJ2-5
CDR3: CASSSIAGGPLETQYF
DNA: TGTGCCAGCAGCTCCATAGCGGGGGGGCCTTTAGAGACCCAGTACTTC

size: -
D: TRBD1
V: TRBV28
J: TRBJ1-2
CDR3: CASTRQGRAYGYTF
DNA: TGTGCCAGCACCCGACAGGGGAGGGCCTATGGCTACACCTTC

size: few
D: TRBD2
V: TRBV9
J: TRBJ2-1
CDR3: CASSVSPSLAGGENEQFF
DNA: TGTGCCAGCAGCGTATCTCCCTCACTAGCGGGAGGGGAGAATGAGCAGTTCTTC

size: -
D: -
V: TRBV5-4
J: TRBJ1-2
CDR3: CASSLYREYYGYTF
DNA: TGTGCCAGCAGCTTGTACAGGGAGTACTATGGCTACACCTTC

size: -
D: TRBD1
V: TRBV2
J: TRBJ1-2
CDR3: CASIGTGGVGGYTF
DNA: TGTGCCAGCATCGGGACAGGAGGCGTAGGAGGCTACACCTTC

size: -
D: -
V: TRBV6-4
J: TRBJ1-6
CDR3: CASSETGSYNSPLHF
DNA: TGTGCCAGCAGTGAAACAGGCTCCTATAATTCACCCCTCCACTTT

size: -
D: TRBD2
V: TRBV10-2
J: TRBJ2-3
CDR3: CASRLAGGSTDTQYF
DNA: TGCGCCAGCAGGCTAGCGGGAGGGAGCACAGATACGCAGTATTTT

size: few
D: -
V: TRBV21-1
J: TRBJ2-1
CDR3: CASSKTGQEYNEQFF
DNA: TGTGCCAGCAGTAAAACGGGACAGGAGTACAATGAGCAGTTCTTC

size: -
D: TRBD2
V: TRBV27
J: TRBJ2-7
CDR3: CASSLPSPGGGAYEQYF
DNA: TGTGCCAGCAGTTTACCCTCCCCAGGCGGGGGGGCCTACGAGCAGTACTTC

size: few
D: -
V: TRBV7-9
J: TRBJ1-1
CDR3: CASSPSGLNTEVFF
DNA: TGTGCCAGCAGCCCATCGGGATTGAACACTGAAGTTTTCTTT

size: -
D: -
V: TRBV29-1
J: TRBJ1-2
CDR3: CSVPTGGVNYGYTF
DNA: TGCAGCGTCCCCACCGGGGGAGTTAACTATGGCTACACCTTC